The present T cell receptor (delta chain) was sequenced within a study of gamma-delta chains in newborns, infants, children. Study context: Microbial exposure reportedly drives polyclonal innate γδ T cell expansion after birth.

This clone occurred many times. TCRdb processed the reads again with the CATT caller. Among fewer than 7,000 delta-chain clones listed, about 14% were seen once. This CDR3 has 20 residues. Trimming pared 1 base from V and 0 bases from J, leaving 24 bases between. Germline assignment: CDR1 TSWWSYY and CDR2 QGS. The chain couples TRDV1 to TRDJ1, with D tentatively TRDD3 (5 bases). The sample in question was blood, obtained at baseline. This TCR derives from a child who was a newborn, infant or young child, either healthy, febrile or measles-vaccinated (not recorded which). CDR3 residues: CALGEPSRTDTSVYTDKLIF. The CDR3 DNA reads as TGTGCTCTTGGGGAACCTTCAAGGACCGATACCTCGGTGTACACCGATAAACTCATCTTT.